These 8 T cell receptor beta chains originate from one sample sequenced in a study of control samples from healthy donors and cancer patients. Data came from immunoSEQ multiplex PCR; TCRdb stores just in-frame clones and leaves some out. This table holds 150,000 to 200,000 clones, 90% found once. The source material was blood. Receptor source: a woman in her forties or fifties in good health.

This clone was counted only a few times. V is TRBV10-3 and J is TRBJ2-1; 15 positions agree with TRBD2. CDR3 size: 16 residues. V lost 10 bases and J lost 8; bases outside the gene matches: 12. CDR1 and CDR2 from the germline V gene are ENHRY and SYGVKD. The CDR3 loop reads CATSSGLAGGGHEQFF. DNA for the CDR3: TGTGCCACCTCTTCGGGACTAGCGGGAGGAGGGCATGAGCAGTTCTTC.

In its sample, this clone was seen a few times. The V and J genes are TRBV4-3 and TRBJ1-1, with D unclear. The germline CDR1 and CDR2 sequences are LGHNA and YSLEER. The V end lost 0 bases, the J end lost 5 bases, and 19 bases lay between the germline ends. The CDR3 has 17 amino acids. The CDR3 DNA reads as TGCGCCAGCAGCCAAGATAGGTTAGCCCGTTCAGCTACTGAAGCTTTCTTT. It is translated as CASSQDRLARSATEAFF.

The chain employs TRBV7-2 and TRBJ1-6; D gene uncertain. V was cut by 5 bases and J by 7 bases, with 15 bases left in between. CDR3 length: 15 amino acids. Germline-derived CDR1 and CDR2 are SGHTA and FQGNSA. The CDR3 DNA reads TGTGCCAGCAGCCGCGACCGGGTCGGCAATTCACCCCTCCACTTT. It translates to CASSRDRVGNSPLHF.

V gene TRBV20-1 combines with J gene TRBJ2-3, with D possibly matching TRBD2 (5 bases). V was trimmed by 5 bases and J by 4 bases, leaving 7 bases between them. Germline loops: CDR1 DFQATT, CDR2 SNEGSKA (reference sequence). The length of the CDR3 is 11 residues. CDR3 sequence reads: CSALEADTQYF. Here the CDR3 DNA reads TGCAGTGCTTTGGAGGCAGATACGCAGTATTTT.

The chain links TRBV2 to TRBJ1-4; D is possibly TRBD1 (5 bases). The V end was cut by 2 bases, the J end by 7 bases, with 11 bases between. The CDR3 is 14 residues long. The V gene's germline CDR1 is SNHLY and CDR2 FYNNEI. CDR3 loop: CASSERGATEKLFF. The DNA of the CDR3 is TGTGCCAGCAGTGAACGAGGGGCAACTGAAAAACTGTTTTTT.

The CDR3: CASSWDSAAQETQYF. The CDR3, as DNA: TGTGCCAGCAGCTGGGATAGCGCCGCTCAAGAGACCCAGTACTTC. The chain employs TRBV7-9 and TRBJ2-5, with D possibly being TRBD2 (5 bases). This CDR3 contains 15 residues. Germline lookup yields CDR1 SEHNR and CDR2 FQNEAQ (reference sequence). V dropped 4 bases and J dropped 2 bases, with 14 bases sitting between them. The complete variable domain, with remaining parts taken from reference TRBV7-9 and TRBJ2-5, reads DTGVSQNPRHKITKRGQNVTFRCDPISEHNRLYWYRQTLGQGPEFLTYFQNEAQLEKSRLLSDRFSAERPKGSFSTLEIQRTEQGDSAMYLCASSWDSAAQETQYFGPGTRLLVL.

As DNA, the CDR3 is TGTGCCTGGAGTGTAAAGGGCACCTATAATTCACCCCTCCACTTT. Encoded protein: CAWSVKGTYNSPLHF. This chain links TRBV30 with TRBJ1-6; the D is unclear. The CDR3 runs to 15 residues. Per the germline V gene, CDR1 is GTSNPN and CDR2 is SVGIG (reference sequence). V lost 0 bases, J lost 2 bases, and 8 bases lay in between. The full variable domain, in which reference TRBV30 and TRBJ1-6 provide the parts outside the CDR3, is SQTIHQWPATLVQPVGSPLSLECTVEGTSNPNLYWYRQAAGRGLQLLFYSVGIGQISSEVPQNLSASRPQDRQFILSSKKLLLSDSGFYLCAWSVKGTYNSPLHFGNGTRLTVT.

This clone has a single count. The J gene is TRBJ2-1, the V gene TRBV7-2; D unresolved. The length of the CDR3 is 11 residues. Looked up from germline, CDR1 is SGHTA and CDR2 is FQGNSA. V was cut by 3 bases and J by 6 bases, with 3 bases left in between. The CDR3 sequence is CASSFSNEQFF. CDR3 sequence (DNA): TGTGCCAGCAGCTTTAGCAATGAGCAGTTCTTC.